This paragraph reports one T cell receptor beta chain. Its antigen remains unidentified. This sample stems from a study of cytomegalovirus exposure and HLA in healthy donors. Overall study findings and caveats: In the 120 or so validation repertoires, about 94% of cluster scores exceeded 0, per a later analysis. The classifier, whose performance was assessed in both the original and validation cohorts, reportedly diagnosed cytomegalovirus status with high specificity and sensitivity.

Measured with immunoSEQ multiplex PCR; TCRdb has only the in-frame clones, and not every one. Of approximately 270,000 clones in the sample, 70% to 90% were seen once. The donors were in the approximately 120-subject validation cohort; that cohort was separate from the approximately 670-subject first cohort. Sequenced input: PBMCs. The receptor was derived from a woman younger than 30 in good health and CMV-seronegative.

The CDR3 is CASSQNPGQGFAPLHF. In DNA, the CDR3 is TGCGCCAGCAGCCAAAACCCGGGACAGGGTTTTGCACCCCTCCACTTT. This rearrangement joins TRBV4-3 to TRBJ1-6; 9 positions agree with TRBD1. This CDR3 region has 16 residues. Germline values: CDR1 LGHNA, CDR2 YSLEER. The V segment lost 2 bases and the J segment 11 bases; nucleotides outside the gene matches: 10.